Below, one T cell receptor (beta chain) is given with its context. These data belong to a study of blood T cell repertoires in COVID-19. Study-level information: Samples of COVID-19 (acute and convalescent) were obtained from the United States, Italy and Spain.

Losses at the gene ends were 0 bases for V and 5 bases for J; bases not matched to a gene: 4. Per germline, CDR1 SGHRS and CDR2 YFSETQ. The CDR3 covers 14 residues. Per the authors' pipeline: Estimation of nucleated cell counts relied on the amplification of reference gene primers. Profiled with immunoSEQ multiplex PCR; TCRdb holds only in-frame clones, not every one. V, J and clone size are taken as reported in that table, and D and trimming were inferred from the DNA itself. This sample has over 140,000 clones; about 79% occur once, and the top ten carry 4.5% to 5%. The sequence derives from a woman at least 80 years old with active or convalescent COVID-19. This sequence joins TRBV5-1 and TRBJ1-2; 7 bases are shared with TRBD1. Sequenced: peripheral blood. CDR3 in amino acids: CASSLGQGWYGYTF. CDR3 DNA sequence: TGCGCCAGCAGCTTGGGACAGGGTTGGTATGGCTACACCTTC.